The clone carrying this T cell receptor beta chain was seen more than once but under ten times. TCRdb reprocessed the 5' RACE reads with MiXCR, giving one entry per CDR3 protein. The sample carries approximately 85,000 distinct CDR3 sequences, roughly 14% recorded once. This CDR3 contains 16 residues. Germline CDR1 is SQVTM and CDR2 is ANQGSEA. V shed 1 base, J shed 8 bases, and the junction held 12 bases outside the gene matches. These data belong to a study of T cells after yellow fever vaccination. This specimen was CD8+ T cells not binding an NS4B(214-222) dextramer, sorted from PBMCs, taken roughly 20 days after the first yellow fever vaccination. This chain uses TRBV29-1 with TRBJ2-1, with 9 positions matching TRBD1. The clonotype comes from a man aged 18 to 29 who received the YFV17D yellow fever vaccine. The CDR3 DNA reads as TGCAGCGTTGAAGGTCGGAGGGACAGGGAAAAATATGAGCAGTTCTTC. As protein: CSVEGRRDREKYEQFF.